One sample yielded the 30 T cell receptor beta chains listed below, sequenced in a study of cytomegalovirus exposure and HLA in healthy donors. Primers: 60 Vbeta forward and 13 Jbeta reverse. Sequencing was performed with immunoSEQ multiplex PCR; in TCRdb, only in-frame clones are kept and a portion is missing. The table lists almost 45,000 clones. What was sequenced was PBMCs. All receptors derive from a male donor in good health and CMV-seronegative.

The CDR3 DNA follows: TGTGCCAGCAGACTAGGGAGCGGGGGAGATACGCAGTATTTT. Its protein is CASRLGSGGDTQYF. This chain uses TRBV2 with TRBJ2-3; 8 nucleotides match TRBD2. CDR3 length equals 14 residues. Germline loops: CDR1 SNHLY, CDR2 FYNNEI. V was clipped by 6 bases and J by 5 bases; unmatched bases: 7.

CDR3 nucleotides: TGTGCCAGCAGCCCCTCGACTAGCGGGAGTCGGTACGAGCAGTACTTC. It encodes CASSPSTSGSRYEQYF. The rearrangement uses TRBV11-2 and TRBJ2-7; 12 bases fit TRBD2. The V segment lost 5 bases and the J segment 4 bases; nucleotides outside the gene matches: 9. In germline, CDR1 is SGHAT, CDR2 FQNNGV. The CDR3 has 16 residues.

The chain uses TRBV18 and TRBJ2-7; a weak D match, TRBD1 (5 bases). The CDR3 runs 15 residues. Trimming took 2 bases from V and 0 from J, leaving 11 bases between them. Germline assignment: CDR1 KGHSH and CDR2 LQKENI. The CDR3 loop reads CASSPRLQGSYEQYF. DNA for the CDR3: TGTGCCAGCTCACCAAGACTCCAGGGCTCCTACGAGCAGTACTTC.

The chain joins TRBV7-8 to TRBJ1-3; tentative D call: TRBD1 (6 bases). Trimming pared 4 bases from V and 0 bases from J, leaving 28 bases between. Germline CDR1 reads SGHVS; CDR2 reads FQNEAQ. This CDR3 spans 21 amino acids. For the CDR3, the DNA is TGTGCCAGCAGCTCTGACAGCACACAGGGAGTAGGGCCTTACTCTGGAAACACCATATATTTT. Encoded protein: CASSSDSTQGVGPYSGNTIYF.

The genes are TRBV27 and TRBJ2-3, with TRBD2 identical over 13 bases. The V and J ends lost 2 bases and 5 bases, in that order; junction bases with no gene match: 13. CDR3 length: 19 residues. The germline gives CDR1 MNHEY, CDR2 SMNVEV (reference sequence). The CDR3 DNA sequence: TGTGCCAGCAGTTTAGTTCCCCCGAGACTAGCGGGAGGCAGAGATACGCAGTATTTT. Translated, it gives CASSLVPPRLAGGRDTQYF.

CDR3 DNA: TGTGCCAGCAGTTTCCCCCCCCGACAGCCCCTTTCCTACGAGCAGTACTTC. Translated: CASSFPPRQPLSYEQYF. This sequence joins TRBV28 and TRBJ2-7, with a tentative D call TRBD1 (5 bases). The ends were cut back, 3 bases at V and 1 base at J, with 19 bases in the middle. CDR3 length: 17 residues. Germline V gene data show CDR1 as MDHEN and CDR2 as SYDVKM.

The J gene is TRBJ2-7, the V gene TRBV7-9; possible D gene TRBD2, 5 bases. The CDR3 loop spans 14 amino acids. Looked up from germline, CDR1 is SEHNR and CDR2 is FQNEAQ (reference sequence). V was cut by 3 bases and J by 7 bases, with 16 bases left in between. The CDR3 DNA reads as TGTGCCAGCAGCTTTAGGATGGGGTCGGGAGAGCAGTACTTC. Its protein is CASSFRMGSGEQYF.

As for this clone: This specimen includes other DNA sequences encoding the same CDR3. The CDR3 nucleotides read TGTGCCAGCAGTTACGGTCGGGGCGGGAGGGAAAAACTGTTTTTT. This gives the protein CASSYGRGGREKLFF. The V gene is TRBV6-5, the J gene TRBJ1-4; D is possibly TRBD1 (5 bases). The CDR3 sequence is 15 residues long. Trimming removed 2 bases at V and 8 bases at J, with 15 bases between. Germline V gene lookup returns CDR1 MNHEY and CDR2 SVGAGI.

The CDR3, as DNA: TGTGCCAGCAGTAGTTCTTGGCGGAGAAAACCTAGCACAGATACGCAGTATTTT. Its translation is CASSSSWRRKPSTDTQYF. The chain couples TRBV2 to TRBJ2-3; D is unclear. CDR3 length equals 18 residues. The ends were cut back, 5 bases at V and 0 bases at J, with 21 bases in the middle. Germline V gives CDR1 SNHLY, CDR2 FYNNEI.

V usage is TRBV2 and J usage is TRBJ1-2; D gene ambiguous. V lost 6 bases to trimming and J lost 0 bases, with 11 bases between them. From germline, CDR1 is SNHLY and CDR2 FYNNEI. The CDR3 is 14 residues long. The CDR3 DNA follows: TGTGCCAGCAGACAGTCCCGAGCTAACTATGGCTACACCTTC. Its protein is CASRQSRANYGYTF. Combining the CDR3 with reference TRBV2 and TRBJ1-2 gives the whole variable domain EPEVTQTPSHQVTQMGQEVILRCVPISNHLYFYWYRQILGQKVEFLVSFYNNEISEKSEIFDDQFSVERPDGSNFTLKIRSTKLEDSAMYFCASRQSRANYGYTFGSGTRLTVV.

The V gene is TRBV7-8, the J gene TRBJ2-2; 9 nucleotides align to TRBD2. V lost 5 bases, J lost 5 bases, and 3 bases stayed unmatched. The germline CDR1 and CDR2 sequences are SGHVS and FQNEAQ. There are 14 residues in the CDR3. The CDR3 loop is CASSPLAGTGELFF. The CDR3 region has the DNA TGTGCCAGCAGCCCCCTAGCGGGAACCGGGGAGCTGTTTTTT.

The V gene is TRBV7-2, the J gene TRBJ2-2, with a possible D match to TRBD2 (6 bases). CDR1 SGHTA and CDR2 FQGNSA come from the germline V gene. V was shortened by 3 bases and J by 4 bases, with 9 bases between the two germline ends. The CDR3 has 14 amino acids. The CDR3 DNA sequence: TGTGCCAGCAGCTTTCGGGGAGGCACCGGGGAGCTGTTTTTT. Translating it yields CASSFRGGTGELFF.

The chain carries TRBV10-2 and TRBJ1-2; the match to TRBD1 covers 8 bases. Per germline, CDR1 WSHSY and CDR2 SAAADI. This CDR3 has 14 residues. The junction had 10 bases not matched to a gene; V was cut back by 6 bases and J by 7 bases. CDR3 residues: CASRPDRGWGGYTF. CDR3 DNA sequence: TGCGCCAGCAGACCCGACAGGGGTTGGGGTGGCTACACCTTC.

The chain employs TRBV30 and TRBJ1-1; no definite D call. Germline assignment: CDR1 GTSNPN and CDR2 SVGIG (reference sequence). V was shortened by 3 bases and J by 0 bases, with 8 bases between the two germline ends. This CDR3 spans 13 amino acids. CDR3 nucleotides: TGTGCCTGGAGACTTTCTATGAACACTGAAGCTTTCTTT. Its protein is CAWRLSMNTEAFF.

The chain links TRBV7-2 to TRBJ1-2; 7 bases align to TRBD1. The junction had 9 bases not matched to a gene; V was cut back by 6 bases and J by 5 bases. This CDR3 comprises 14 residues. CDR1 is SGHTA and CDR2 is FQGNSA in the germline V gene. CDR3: CASSPDRVIYGYTF. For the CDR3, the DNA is TGTGCCAGCAGTCCAGACAGGGTTATTTATGGCTACACCTTC.

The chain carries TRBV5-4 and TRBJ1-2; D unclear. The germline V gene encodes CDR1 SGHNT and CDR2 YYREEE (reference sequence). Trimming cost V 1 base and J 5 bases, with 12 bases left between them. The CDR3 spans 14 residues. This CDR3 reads CASSLSQSTYGYTF. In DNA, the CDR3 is TGTGCCAGCAGCTTGTCCCAATCAACTTATGGCTACACCTTC.

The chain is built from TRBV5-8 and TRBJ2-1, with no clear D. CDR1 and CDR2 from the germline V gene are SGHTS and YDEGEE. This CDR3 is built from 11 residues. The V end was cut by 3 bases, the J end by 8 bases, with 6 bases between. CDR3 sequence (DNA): TGTGCCAGCAGCTCACATTATGAGCAGTTCTTC. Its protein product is CASSSHYEQFF.

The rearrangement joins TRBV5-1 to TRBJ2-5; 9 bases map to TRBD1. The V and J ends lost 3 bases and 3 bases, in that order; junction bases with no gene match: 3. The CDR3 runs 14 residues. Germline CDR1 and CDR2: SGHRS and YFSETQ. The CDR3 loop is CASSWGDREETQYF. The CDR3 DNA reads TGCGCCAGCAGCTGGGGGGACAGGGAAGAGACCCAGTACTTC.

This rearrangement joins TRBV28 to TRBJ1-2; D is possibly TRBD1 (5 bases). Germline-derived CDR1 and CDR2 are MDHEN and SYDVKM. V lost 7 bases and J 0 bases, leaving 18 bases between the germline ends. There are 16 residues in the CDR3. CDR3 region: CASTPLGGQANYGYTF. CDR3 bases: TGTGCCAGCACTCCCCTGGGGGGTCAAGCTAACTATGGCTACACCTTC.

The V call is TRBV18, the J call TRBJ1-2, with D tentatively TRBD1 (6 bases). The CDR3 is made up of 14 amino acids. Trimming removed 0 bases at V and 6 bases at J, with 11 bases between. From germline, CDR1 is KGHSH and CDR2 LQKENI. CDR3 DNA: TGTGCCAGCTCACCACCCGCAGGGGATGATGGCTACACCTTC. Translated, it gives CASSPPAGDDGYTF.

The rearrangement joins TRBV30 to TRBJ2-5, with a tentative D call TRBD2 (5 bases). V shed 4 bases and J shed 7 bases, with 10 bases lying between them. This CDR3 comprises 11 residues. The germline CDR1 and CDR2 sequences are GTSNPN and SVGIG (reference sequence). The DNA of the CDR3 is TGTGCCTGGACGGCCGGAGGGACCCAGTACTTC. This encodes CAWTAGGTQYF.

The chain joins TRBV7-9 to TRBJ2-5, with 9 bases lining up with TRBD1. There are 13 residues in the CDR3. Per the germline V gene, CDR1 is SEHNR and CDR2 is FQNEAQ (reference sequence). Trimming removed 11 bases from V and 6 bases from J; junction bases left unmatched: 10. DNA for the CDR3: TGTGCCGGAGTACAGGGGGCAGTGAAGACCCAGTACTTC. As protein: CAGVQGAVKTQYF.

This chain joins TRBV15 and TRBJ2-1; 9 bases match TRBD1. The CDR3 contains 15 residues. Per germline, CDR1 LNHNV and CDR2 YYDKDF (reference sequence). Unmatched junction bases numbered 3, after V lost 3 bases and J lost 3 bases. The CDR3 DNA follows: TGTGCCACCAGCAGGGGACAGGGAATCTACAATGAGCAGTTCTTC. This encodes CATSRGQGIYNEQFF.

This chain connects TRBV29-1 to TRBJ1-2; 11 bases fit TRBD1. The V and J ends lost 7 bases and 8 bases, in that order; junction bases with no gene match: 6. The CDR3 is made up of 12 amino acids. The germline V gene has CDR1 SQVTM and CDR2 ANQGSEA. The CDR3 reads CSAGQGAGGYTF. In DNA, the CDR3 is TGCAGCGCCGGACAGGGGGCAGGAGGCTACACCTTC.

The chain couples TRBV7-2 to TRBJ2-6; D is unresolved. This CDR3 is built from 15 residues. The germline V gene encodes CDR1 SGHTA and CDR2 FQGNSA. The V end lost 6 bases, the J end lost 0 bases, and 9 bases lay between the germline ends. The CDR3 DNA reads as TGTGCCAGCAGGTTTGAGATCTCTGGGGCCAACGTCCTGACTTTC. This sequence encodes CASRFEISGANVLTF.

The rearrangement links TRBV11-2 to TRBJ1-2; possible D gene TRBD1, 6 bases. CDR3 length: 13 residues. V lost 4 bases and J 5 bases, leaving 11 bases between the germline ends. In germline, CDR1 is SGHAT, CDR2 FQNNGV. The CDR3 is CASSSPQGYGYTF. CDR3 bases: TGTGCCAGCAGCTCCCCTCAGGGGTATGGCTACACCTTC.

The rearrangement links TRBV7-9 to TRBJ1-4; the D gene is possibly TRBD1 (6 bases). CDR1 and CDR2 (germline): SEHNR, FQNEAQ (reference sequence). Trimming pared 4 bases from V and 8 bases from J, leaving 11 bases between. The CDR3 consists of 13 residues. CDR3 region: CASSSDGTEKLFF. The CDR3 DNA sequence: TGTGCCAGCAGCTCAGACGGGACAGAAAAACTGTTTTTT.

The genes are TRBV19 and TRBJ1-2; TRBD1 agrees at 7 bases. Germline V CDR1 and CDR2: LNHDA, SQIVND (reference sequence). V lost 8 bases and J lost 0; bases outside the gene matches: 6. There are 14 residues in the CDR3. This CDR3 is CASRLRGANYGYTF. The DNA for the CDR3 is TGTGCCAGTCGCCTCAGGGGGGCTAACTATGGCTACACCTTC.

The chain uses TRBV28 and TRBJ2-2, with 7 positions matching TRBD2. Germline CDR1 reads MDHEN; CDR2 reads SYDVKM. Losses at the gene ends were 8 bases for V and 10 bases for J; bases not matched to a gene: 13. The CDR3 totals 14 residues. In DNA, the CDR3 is TGTGCCAGCCTCCCCCTGGGCGGGAGAAAGGAGCTGTTTTTT. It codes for CASLPLGGRKELFF.

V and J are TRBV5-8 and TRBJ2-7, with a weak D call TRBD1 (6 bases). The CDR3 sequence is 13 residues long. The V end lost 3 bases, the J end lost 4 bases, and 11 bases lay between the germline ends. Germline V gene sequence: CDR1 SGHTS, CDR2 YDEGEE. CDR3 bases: TGTGCCAGCAGCTCCCCCCAGGGGTACGAGCAGTACTTC. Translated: CASSSPQGYEQYF.